The rows below give T cell receptor beta chains drawn from one sample of a study of response to subunit inactivated influenza vaccine. Via MiXCR, TCRdb re-called the RT-PCR reads, giving one row per CDR3 protein. The sample has about 570,000 distinct CDR3 sequences; around 10% are singletons. The data were also submitted as part of a second study, on T cells expressing NK-cell markers.

The specimen was PBMCs from blood, collected on the day of vaccination. The receptor set was obtained from a man aged 50 or older who received an inactivated influenza vaccine. CDR3s include the opening cysteine and the closing phenylalanine or tryptophan. A D gene is named only where the DNA matches it firmly. For some rows the clone size is stated as once, few or many, or as a class when expanded; others skip it.

V gene	J gene	clone size	D gene	CDR3 length	CDR3 DNA	CDR3 protein
TRBV12-3/TRBV12-4	TRBJ1-1	-	-	13	TGTGCCAGCAGCAGGCAGGGAAGCCCTGAAGCTTTCTTT	CASSRQGSPEAFF
TRBV29-1	TRBJ1-5	many	-	14	TGCAGCGTTACCGCGGAGGGCGACAATCAGCCCCAGCATTTT	CSVTAEGDNQPQHF
TRBV6-2/TRBV6-3	TRBJ1-1	-	TRBD1	14	TGTGCCAGCAGTCGTCCCCAGGGGGCCACTGAAGCTTTCTTT	CASSRPQGATEAFF
TRBV4-3	TRBJ2-7	many	TRBD2	14	TGCGCCAGCAGCACGACTAGCGGGTCCTACGAGCAGTACTTC	CASSTTSGSYEQYF
TRBV6-1	TRBJ2-2	few	TRBD1	15	TGTGCCAGCAGACAGGGACAGGGGAACACCGGGGAGCTGTTTTTT	CASRQGQGNTGELFF
TRBV7-8	TRBJ2-6	-	TRBD2	18	TGTGCCAGCATGGGGAGCGGGAGTTTATGGTCTGGGGCCAACGTCCTGACTTTC	CASMGSGSLWSGANVLTF
TRBV5-1	TRBJ1-2	-	TRBD1	15	TGCGCCAGCAGCTTGGCGACAGGGGGCGACTATGGCTACACCTTC	CASSLATGGDYGYTF
TRBV7-9	TRBJ2-3	few	TRBD1	16	TGTGCCAGCAGCACGAGCTGGACAGGGCGCACAGATACGCAGTATTTT	CASSTSWTGRTDTQYF
TRBV5-6	TRBJ2-1	-	-	15	TGTGCCAGCAGCTTGGTTGGACAAGCGAGGAATGAGCAGTTCTTC	CASSLVGQARNEQFF
TRBV20-1	TRBJ1-1	few	-	13	TGCAGTGCTAGTAAGCCAGTGAACACTGAAGCTTTCTTT	CSASKPVNTEAFF
TRBV30	TRBJ2-3	few	-	15	TGTGCCTGGAGTCGAAAACAGGGAAGCACAGATACGCAGTATTTT	CAWSRKQGSTDTQYF
TRBV2	TRBJ2-5	-	-	16	TGTGCCAGCAGACCCGCAGAGGACCACTGGCTGGAGACCCAGTACTTC	CASRPAEDHWLETQYF
TRBV29-1	TRBJ2-1	-	-	16	TGCAGCGTCTCCGCAGGGGGGGGGAGCTCCTACAATGAGCAGTTCTTC	CSVSAGGGSSYNEQFF
TRBV12-3/TRBV12-4	TRBJ2-4	-	-	15	TGTGCCAGCAGTTTGATGGGATTGAGCAAAAACATTCAGTACTTC	CASSLMGLSKNIQYF
TRBV23-1	TRBJ2-3	few	-	13	TGCGCCAGCAGTCAATCAGAGACAGATACGCAGTATTTT	CASSQSETDTQYF
TRBV15	TRBJ2-3	-	TRBD1	15	TGTGCCACCAGCACTCGGACAGGGGGTAGGGATACGCAGTATTTT	CATSTRTGGRDTQYF
TRBV20-1	TRBJ1-1	-	TRBD1	13	TGCAGTGCTGCCGGGACAGGGTACTCTGAAGCTTTCTTT	CSAAGTGYSEAFF
TRBV18	TRBJ2-2	-	TRBD2	17	TGTGCCAGCTCACCTCCGGGACTAGCGGGACGGACCGGGGAGCTGTTTTTT	CASSPPGLAGRTGELFF
TRBV10-3	TRBJ1-4	-	-	14	TGTGCCATCAGTGCGGAAGGGAGAAATGAAAAACTGTTTTTT	CAISAEGRNEKLFF
TRBV12-3/TRBV12-4	TRBJ2-7	few	-	14	TGTGCCAGCAGAGAATCGGGACGAGGCTACGAGCAGTACTTC	CASRESGRGYEQYF
TRBV2	TRBJ2-4	few	-	12	TGTGCCAGCAGTGAATGGGGGGACATTCAGTACTTC	CASSEWGDIQYF
TRBV6-1	TRBJ1-5	-	-	14	TGTGCCAGCAGTACCGTTGGGGGGAATCAGCCCCAGCATTTT	CASSTVGGNQPQHF
TRBV7-9	TRBJ2-7	many	-	14	TGTGCCAGCAGCTTAGCGAGAGGGGGGGACGAGCAGTACTTC	CASSLARGGDEQYF
TRBV7-2	TRBJ1-2	-	TRBD1	13	TGTGCCAGCAGCAAAGGGACAGGGGATGGCTACACCTTC	CASSKGTGDGYTF
TRBV7-8	TRBJ1-4	few	-	15	TGTGCCAGCAGCTCACAGGGATACGCTGTTGAAAAACTGTTTTTT	CASSSQGYAVEKLFF
TRBV7-2	TRBJ1-1	few	-	12	TGTGCCAGCAGCCGATTCTCCGGGGCAGCTTTCTTT	CASSRFSGAAFF
TRBV3-1	TRBJ2-7	-	-	16	TGTGCCAGCAGCCAAGATTACGGGACCGCTAATCACGAGCAGTACTTC	CASSQDYGTANHEQYF
TRBV7-9	TRBJ2-5	-	-	14	TGTGCCAGCAGCACTCGACAGGAGAGAGAGACCCAGTACTTC	CASSTRQERETQYF
TRBV20-1	TRBJ1-1	few	TRBD1	16	TGCGGAGGACAGGACAGGGGGCGTGCCGGGCACACTGAAGCTTTCTTT	CGGQDRGRAGHTEAFF
TRBV2	TRBJ2-1	-	-	13	TGTGCCAGCAGCCGCCTTTCCTACAATGAGCAGTTCTTC	CASSRLSYNEQFF
TRBV12-3/TRBV12-4	TRBJ1-1	few	-	15	TGTGCCAGCAGTTTATTTGGGGGACGGGGCACTGAAGCTTTCTTT	CASSLFGGRGTEAFF
TRBV20-1	TRBJ1-4	-	-	13	TGCAGTGCTAGAGCGTGGGCGGAGGAAAAACTGTTTTTT	CSARAWAEEKLFF
TRBV20-1	TRBJ1-5	-	-	14	TGCAGTGCTAGCTACGGAGGAAGCAATCAGCCCCAGCATTTT	CSASYGGSNQPQHF
TRBV3-1	TRBJ2-5	many	-	14	TGTGCCAGCAGCCAAGATCACGGAGGGGTTACCCAGTACTTC	CASSQDHGGVTQYF
TRBV9	TRBJ2-7	few	TRBD1	15	TGTGCCAGCAGCGTAACCCAGGGGGCATCGGAGGAGCAGTACTTC	CASSVTQGASEEQYF
TRBV12-3/TRBV12-4	TRBJ2-6	few	-	14	TGTGCCAGCAGAAGGGTTTCTGGGGCCAACGTCCTGACTTTC	CASRRVSGANVLTF
TRBV5-1	TRBJ1-1	-	-	16	TGCGCCAGCAGCTTGTCTGTACAGGTGGGGAGCACTGAAGCTTTCTTT	CASSLSVQVGSTEAFF
TRBV30	TRBJ2-1	few	TRBD2	15	TGTGCCTGGAGTTACTGGCGGGGGGCGCTCAATGAGCAGTTCTTC	CAWSYWRGALNEQFF
TRBV5-6	TRBJ2-7	few	-	16	TGTGCCAGCAGCTCTCCTGGGGGCGGGAGTACTAACGAGCAGTACTTC	CASSSPGGGSTNEQYF
TRBV5-1	TRBJ1-4	many	-	16	TGCGCCAGCAGCGAAACGGGGGGCGCAACTAATGAAAAACTGTTTTTT	CASSETGGATNEKLFF
TRBV12-3/TRBV12-4	TRBJ2-3	few	-	15	TGTGCCAGCAGTTTGCAACAGCCAAGCACAGATACGCAGTATTTT	CASSLQQPSTDTQYF
TRBV2	TRBJ2-5	-	-	11	TGTGCCAGCAGATGGGAGGAGACCCAGTACTTC	CASRWEETQYF
TRBV12-3/TRBV12-4	TRBJ2-4	-	-	13	TGTGCCAGCAGTTTGAGGCTCAAAAACATTCAGTACTTC	CASSLRLKNIQYF
TRBV28	TRBJ2-7	few	TRBD2	15	TGTGCCAGCAGTCAACTAGCGGGGGCCTCCTACGAGCAGTACTTC	CASSQLAGASYEQYF
TRBV4-2	TRBJ2-3	many	TRBD1	12	TGTGCCGCGGGACAGGGCACAGATACGCAGTATTTT	CAAGQGTDTQYF
TRBV10-3	TRBJ2-7	few	-	12	TGTGCCATCTATGACCGGGGCTACGAGCAGTACTTC	CAIYDRGYEQYF
TRBV7-6	TRBJ2-1	many	TRBD2	17	TGTGCCAGCAGCTTAGGTGTTGGGCGGGGGGGCCAAAATGAGCAGTTCTTC	CASSLGVGRGGQNEQFF
TRBV7-2	TRBJ2-7	-	TRBD1	15	TGTGCCAGCAGCTTATCAGGGGGCTATCAATACGAGCAGTACTTC	CASSLSGGYQYEQYF
TRBV6-2/TRBV6-3	TRBJ1-2	few	TRBD1	16	TGTGCCAGCAGTTACAACCGGGACAGGGGGCTGCGTGGCTACACCTTC	CASSYNRDRGLRGYTF
TRBV10-3	TRBJ2-2	-	-	14	TGTGCCGTAACCGGGATAGCCAACACCGGGGAGCTGTTTTTT	CAVTGIANTGELFF
TRBV20-1	TRBJ1-6	few	-	15	TGCAGTGCTAGAGATGGGGAGCACTATAATTCACCCCTCCACTTT	CSARDGEHYNSPLHF
TRBV20-1	TRBJ2-7	once	-	16	TGCTGTGCTAGAGATCCCCAACTCGTCGCTTCTTACGAGCAGTACTTC	CCARDPQLVASYEQYF
TRBV6-6	TRBJ2-7	few	TRBD1	11	TGTGCCAGCAGTTTACCGGGACAGGACTTCTTC	CASSLPGQDFF